This TCR beta chain was captured in a study of cytomegalovirus exposure and HLA in healthy donors. The CDR3 totals 13 residues. The ends lost 8 bases at V and 3 bases at J; junction bases unmatched: 6. Germline CDR1 and CDR2: MNHNS and SASEGT. This clone showed up just a few times. Its antigen is undetermined. Notes on the study in general: Overall, roughly 150 TCR beta chains were annotated as cytomegalovirus-associated. An apparent linkage of common viral pathogens to several of the most significant clusters emerged in a later analysis.

Primers included in the PCR were 60 Vbeta and 13 Jbeta primers. The assay was immunoSEQ multiplex PCR, and TCRdb's table has in-frame clones only and misses some. The sample yields roughly 120,000 clones, about three quarters seen once. Material for sequencing was PBMCs. The sequence was collected from a human donor in good health. V and J are TRBV6-1 and TRBJ2-7; 8 nucleotides agree with TRBD2. The DNA of the CDR3 is TGTGCCAGCCGAATTAGCGGGGTCTACGAGCAGTACTTC. This sequence encodes CASRISGVYEQYF.